The T cell receptor (beta chain) under discussion was sequenced for a study of control samples from healthy donors and cancer patients. Trimming cost V 2 bases and J 4 bases; bases outside gene matches: 4. Germline assignment: CDR1 MNHNS and CDR2 SASEGT. CDR3 size: 15 residues. The protocol was immunoSEQ multiplex PCR, while the TCRdb copy is restricted to in-frame clones and leaves out a portion. The sample yields about 94,000 clones, 70% to 90% seen once. This clonotype was obtained from a woman between 45 and 60 years old in good health. This sequence joins TRBV6-1 and TRBJ2-1, with 8 bases matching TRBD1. Input material: blood. The CDR3 loop is CASSERDRGYNEQFF. The CDR3 DNA reads as TGTGCCAGCAGTGAAAGAGACAGGGGTTACAATGAGCAGTTCTTC.